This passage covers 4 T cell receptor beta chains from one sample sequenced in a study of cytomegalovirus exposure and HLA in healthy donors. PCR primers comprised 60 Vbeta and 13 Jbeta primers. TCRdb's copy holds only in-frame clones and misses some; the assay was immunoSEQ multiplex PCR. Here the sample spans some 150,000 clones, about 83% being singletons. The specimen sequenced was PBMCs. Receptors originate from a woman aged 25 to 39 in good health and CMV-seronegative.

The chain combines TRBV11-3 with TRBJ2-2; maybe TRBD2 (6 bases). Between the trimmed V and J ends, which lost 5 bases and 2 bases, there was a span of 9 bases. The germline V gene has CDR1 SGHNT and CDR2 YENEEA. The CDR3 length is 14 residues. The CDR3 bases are TGTGCCAGCAGCGGGGGGTCTAACACCGGGGAGCTGTTTTTT. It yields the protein CASSGGSNTGELFF.

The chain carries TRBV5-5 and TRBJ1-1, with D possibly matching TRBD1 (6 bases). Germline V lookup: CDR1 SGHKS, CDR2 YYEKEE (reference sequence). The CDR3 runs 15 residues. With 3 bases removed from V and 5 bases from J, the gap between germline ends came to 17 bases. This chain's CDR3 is CASSSQSTGRTEAFF. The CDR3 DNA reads TGTGCCAGCAGCTCCCAATCAACAGGGCGAACTGAAGCTTTCTTT.

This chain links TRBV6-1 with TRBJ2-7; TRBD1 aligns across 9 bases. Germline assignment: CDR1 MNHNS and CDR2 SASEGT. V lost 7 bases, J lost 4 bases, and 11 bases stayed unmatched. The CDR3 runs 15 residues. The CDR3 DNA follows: TGTGCCAGCAATAGAAATCCGGGACAGGGTTACGAGCAGTACTTC. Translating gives CASNRNPGQGYEQYF.

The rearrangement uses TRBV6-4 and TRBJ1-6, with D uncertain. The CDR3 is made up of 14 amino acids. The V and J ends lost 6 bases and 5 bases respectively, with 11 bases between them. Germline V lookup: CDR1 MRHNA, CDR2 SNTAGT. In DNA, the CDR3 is TGTGCCAGCAGCCGTGAGACAAATAATTCACCCCTCCACTTT. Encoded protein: CASSRETNNSPLHF.